Reported below is one TCR beta chain. Losses at the gene ends were 3 bases for V and 2 bases for J; bases not matched to a gene: 2. This CDR3 comprises 14 residues. Per germline, CDR1 KGHSH and CDR2 LQKENI. In the original workflow: For nucleated cells, counts were estimated from reference gene primer amplification. Libraries were prepared by immunoSEQ multiplex PCR; TCRdb keeps only in-frame clonotypes and omits some of them. That table furnishes V, J and clone size, whereas the DNA furnished D and trimming. The table shows some 200,000 clones, with 90% occurring only once. The sample originates from a study of blood T cell repertoires in COVID-19. Study information: Samples came from the United States, Italy and Spain, spanning acute and convalescent COVID-19. Nucleic acid was either cDNA or gDNA, and it came from T cells, B-cell-depleted T cells, or PBMCs.

This chain links TRBV18 with TRBJ2-7; 9 bases fit TRBD1. The TCR sequence derives from a man in his fifties with acute or convalescent COVID-19. The sequenced sample was peripheral blood. The CDR3 protein is CASSPGQGPYEQYV. CDR3 DNA: TGTGCCAGCTCACCGGGACAGGGCCCCTACGAGCAGTACGTC.